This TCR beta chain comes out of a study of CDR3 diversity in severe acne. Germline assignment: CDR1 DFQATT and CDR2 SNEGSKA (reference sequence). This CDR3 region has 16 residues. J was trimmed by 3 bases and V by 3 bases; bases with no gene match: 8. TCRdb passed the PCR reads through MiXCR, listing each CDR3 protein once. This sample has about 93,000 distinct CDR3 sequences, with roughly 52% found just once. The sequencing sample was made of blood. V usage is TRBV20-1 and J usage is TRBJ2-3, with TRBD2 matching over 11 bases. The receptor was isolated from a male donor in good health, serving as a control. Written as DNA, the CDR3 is TGCAGTGCTAGGGGAGCACTAGCGGGAGTGACAGATACGCAGTATTTT. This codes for CSARGALAGVTDTQYF.